The 10 T cell receptor beta chains reported below all come from one sample, sequenced in a study of blood T cell repertoires in COVID-19. Sequencing was performed with immunoSEQ multiplex PCR; in TCRdb, only in-frame clones are kept and a portion is missing. Of 310,000 or so clones listed, roughly 90% were seen once; the top ten hold around 9.9%. The sample comprised peripheral blood. Every receptor here comes from a man aged 25-45 years with COVID-19, enrolled during active disease.

The rearrangement links TRBV10-3 to TRBJ2-3; 14 nucleotides agree with TRBD2. This CDR3 spans 17 amino acids. The V gene end was trimmed by 3 bases and the J gene end by 4 bases; junction bases not matched to a gene: 6. Germline V gene data show CDR1 as ENHRY and CDR2 as SYGVKD. CDR3 nucleotides: TGTGCCATCAGTGACCCGGGACTAGCGGGGGTAGCAGATACGCAGTATTTT. Its translation: CAISDPGLAGVADTQYF.

This chain uses TRBV12-5 with TRBJ2-6; D gene uncertain. Trimming stripped 4 bases from V and 1 base from J, with 8 bases between. Per germline, CDR1 LGHNT and CDR2 FRNRAP. The CDR3 runs 15 residues. This CDR3 is CASGSGGSGANVLTF. CDR3 sequence (DNA): TGTGCTAGTGGTTCGGGTGGATCTGGGGCCAACGTCCTGACTTTC.

This chain links TRBV20-1 with TRBJ2-7, with 8 bases lining up with TRBD2. From germline, CDR1 is DFQATT and CDR2 SNEGSKA (reference sequence). This CDR3 has 15 residues. V shed 3 bases and J 6 bases; nucleotides not matched to a gene: 13. CDR3 sequence reads: CSASGIAGFRVEQYF. The CDR3 DNA is TGCAGTGCTAGTGGGATAGCGGGATTTCGGGTCGAGCAGTACTTC.

V is TRBV5-1 and J is TRBJ1-1; maybe TRBD1 (5 bases). CDR1 and CDR2 from the germline V gene are SGHRS and YFSETQ. This CDR3 is built from 15 residues. Trimming cost V 4 bases and J 0 bases, with 13 bases left between them. CDR3 sequence: CASSPLTGVNTEAFF. CDR3 nucleotide sequence: TGCGCCAGCAGCCCCCTAACAGGTGTGAACACTGAAGCTTTCTTT.

This clone appeared once. The chain joins TRBV9 to TRBJ2-2; no firm D call. Germline V gives CDR1 SGDLS, CDR2 YYNGEE. Trimming removed 0 bases at V and 2 bases at J, with 8 bases between. The CDR3 totals 15 residues. CDR3 loop: CASSVGLTNTGELFF. CDR3 coding DNA: TGTGCCAGCAGCGTAGGGCTCACCAACACCGGGGAGCTGTTTTTT.

A word on this clone: The sample has other DNA sequences that encode this CDR3 too. The rearrangement uses TRBV7-2 and TRBJ2-2; D is perhaps TRBD1 (6 bases). Germline V gene sequence: CDR1 SGHTA, CDR2 FQGNSA. This CDR3 contains 15 residues. The V and J ends lost 2 bases and 0 bases respectively, with 7 bases between them. This CDR3 is CASSLRTANTGELFF. In nucleotides, the CDR3 is TGTGCCAGCAGCTTAAGGACAGCGAACACCGGGGAGCTGTTTTTT.

The chain uses TRBV10-3 and TRBJ2-2; 9 positions agree with TRBD1. From germline, CDR1 is ENHRY and CDR2 SYGVKD. V was clipped by 7 bases and J by 4 bases; unmatched bases: 1. This CDR3 has 13 residues. The CDR3 is CAIKTGGTGELFF. CDR3 in DNA: TGTGCCATCAAGACAGGGGGCACCGGGGAGCTGTTTTTT.

The chain employs TRBV9 and TRBJ1-2; possibly TRBD1 for D (5 bases). The V gene's germline CDR1 is SGDLS and CDR2 YYNGEE. The CDR3 contains 15 residues. The ends were cut back, 3 bases at V and 0 bases at J, with 12 bases in the middle. This CDR3 is CASSASGLSNYGYTF. The CDR3 coding sequence is TGTGCCAGCAGCGCCTCAGGGCTATCTAACTATGGCTACACCTTC.

This clone was seen only once. The V and J genes are TRBV7-2 and TRBJ2-6, with 9 bases matching TRBD2. Per germline, CDR1 SGHTA and CDR2 FQGNSA. J lost 0 bases, V lost 5 bases, and 11 bases had no gene match. The CDR3 loop spans 19 amino acids. CDR3 protein: CASSDARASGDSGANVLTF. CDR3 bases: TGTGCCAGCAGCGACGCCCGGGCTAGCGGGGACTCTGGGGCCAACGTCCTGACTTTC. Full variable domain (remainder filled in from reference TRBV7-2 and TRBJ2-6): GAGVSQSPSNKVTEKGKDVELRCDPISGHTALYWYRQSLGQGLEFLIYFQGNSAPDKSGLPSDRFSAERTGGSVSTLTIQRTQQEDSAVYLCASSDARASGDSGANVLTFGAGSRLTVL.

The rearrangement joins TRBV19 to TRBJ2-1; D may be TRBD1 (6 bases). CDR1 is LNHDA, CDR2 SQIVND, per germline (reference sequence). Trimming pared 5 bases from V and 3 bases from J, leaving 23 bases between. There are 18 residues in the CDR3. DNA of the CDR3: TGTGCCAGTAGTCCGAGATACGGGGACATCCCCTTCTACAATGAGCAGTTCTTC. Protein: CASSPRYGDIPFYNEQFF.